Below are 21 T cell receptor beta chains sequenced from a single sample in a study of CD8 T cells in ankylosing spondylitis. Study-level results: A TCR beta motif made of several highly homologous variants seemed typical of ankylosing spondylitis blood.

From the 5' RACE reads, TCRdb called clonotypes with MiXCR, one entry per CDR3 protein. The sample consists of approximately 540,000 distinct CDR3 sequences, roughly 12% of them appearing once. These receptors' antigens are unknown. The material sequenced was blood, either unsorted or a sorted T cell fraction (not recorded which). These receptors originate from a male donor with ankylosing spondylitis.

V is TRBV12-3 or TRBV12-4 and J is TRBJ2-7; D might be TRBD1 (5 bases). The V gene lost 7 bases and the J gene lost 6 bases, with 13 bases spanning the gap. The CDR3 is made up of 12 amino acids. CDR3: CASTSRQFEQYF. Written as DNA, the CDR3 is TGTGCCAGCACCTCCCGACAGTTCGAGCAGTACTTC.

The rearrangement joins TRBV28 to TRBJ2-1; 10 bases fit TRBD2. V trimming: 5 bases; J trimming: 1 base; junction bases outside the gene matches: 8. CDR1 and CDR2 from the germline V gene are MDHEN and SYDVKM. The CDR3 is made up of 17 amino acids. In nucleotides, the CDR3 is TGTGCCAGCAGTGTCGCTAGCGGGAGTTTTTCCTACAATGAGCAGTTCTTC. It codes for CASSVASGSFSYNEQFF.

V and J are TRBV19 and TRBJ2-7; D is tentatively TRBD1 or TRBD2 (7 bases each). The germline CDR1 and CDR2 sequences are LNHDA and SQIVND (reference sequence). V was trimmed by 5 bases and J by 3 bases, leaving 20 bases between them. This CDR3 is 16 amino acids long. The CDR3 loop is CASSRTTSQGVYEQYF. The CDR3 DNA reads TGTGCCAGTAGTCGGACGACTAGCCAGGGGGTCTACGAGCAGTACTTC.

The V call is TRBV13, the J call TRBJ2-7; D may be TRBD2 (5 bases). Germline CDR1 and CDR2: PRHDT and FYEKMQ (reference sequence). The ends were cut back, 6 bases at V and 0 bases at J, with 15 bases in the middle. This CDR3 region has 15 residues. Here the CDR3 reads CASRRVSGSSYEQYF. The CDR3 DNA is TGTGCCAGCAGAAGGGTCAGCGGAAGCTCCTACGAGCAGTACTTC.

Here the CDR3 reads CASSSHQGEGNQPQHF. CDR3 coding DNA: TGTGCCAGCAGCAGTCACCAGGGTGAAGGCAATCAGCCCCAGCATTTT. J is TRBJ1-5 and V is TRBV4-2; D may be TRBD1 (5 bases). The CDR3 is 16 residues long. CDR1 LGHNA and CDR2 YNFKEQ come from the germline V gene. V was cut by 5 bases and J by 2 bases, with 16 bases left in between.

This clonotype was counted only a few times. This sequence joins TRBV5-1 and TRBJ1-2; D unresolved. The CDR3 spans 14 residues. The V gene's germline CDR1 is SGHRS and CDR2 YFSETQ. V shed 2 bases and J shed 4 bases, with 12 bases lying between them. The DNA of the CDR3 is TGCGCCAGCAGCTTCGGGCAGGAGTCCTATGGCTACACCTTC. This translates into CASSFGQESYGYTF.

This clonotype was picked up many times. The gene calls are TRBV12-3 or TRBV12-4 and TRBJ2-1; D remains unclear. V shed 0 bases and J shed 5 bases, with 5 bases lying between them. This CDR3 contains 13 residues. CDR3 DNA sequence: TGTGCCAGCAGTTTAGCGGTGAACAATGAGCAGTTCTTC. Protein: CASSLAVNNEQFF.

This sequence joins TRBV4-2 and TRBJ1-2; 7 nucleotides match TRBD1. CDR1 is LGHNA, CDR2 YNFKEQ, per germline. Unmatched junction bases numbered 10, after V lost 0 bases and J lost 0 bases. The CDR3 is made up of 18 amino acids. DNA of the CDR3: TGTGCCAGCAGCCAAGATTGGGCAGGGGGATTAGCTAACTATGGCTACACCTTC. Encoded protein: CASSQDWAGGLANYGYTF.

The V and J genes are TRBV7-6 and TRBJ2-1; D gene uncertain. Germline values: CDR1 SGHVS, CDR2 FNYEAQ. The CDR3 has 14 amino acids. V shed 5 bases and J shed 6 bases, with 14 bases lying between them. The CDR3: CASSPRVASNEQFF. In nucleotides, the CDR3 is TGTGCCAGCAGCCCCCGTGTTGCCTCCAATGAGCAGTTCTTC.

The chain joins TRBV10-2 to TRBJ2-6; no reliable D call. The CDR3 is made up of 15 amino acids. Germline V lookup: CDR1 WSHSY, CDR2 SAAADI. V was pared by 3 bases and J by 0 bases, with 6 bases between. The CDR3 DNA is TGCGCCAGCAGTGACCCATACTCTGGGGCCAACGTCCTGACTTTC. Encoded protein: CASSDPYSGANVLTF.

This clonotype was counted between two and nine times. The CDR3 reads CSVIPPQGRTDTQYF. Here the CDR3 DNA reads TGCAGTGTTATACCCCCACAGGGGCGCACAGATACGCAGTATTTT. This sequence joins TRBV20-1 and TRBJ2-3, with 7 bases fitting TRBD1. Trimming removed 7 bases from V and 1 base from J; junction bases left unmatched: 11. The CDR3 is made up of 15 amino acids. Germline V lookup: CDR1 DFQATT, CDR2 SNEGSKA (reference sequence).

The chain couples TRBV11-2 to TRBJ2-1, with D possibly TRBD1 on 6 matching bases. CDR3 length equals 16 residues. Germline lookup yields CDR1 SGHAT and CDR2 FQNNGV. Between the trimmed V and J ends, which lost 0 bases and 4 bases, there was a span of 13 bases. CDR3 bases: TGTGCCAGCAGCTTAGAGGGCAGGGGCGCTTACAATGAGCAGTTCTTC. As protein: CASSLEGRGAYNEQFF.

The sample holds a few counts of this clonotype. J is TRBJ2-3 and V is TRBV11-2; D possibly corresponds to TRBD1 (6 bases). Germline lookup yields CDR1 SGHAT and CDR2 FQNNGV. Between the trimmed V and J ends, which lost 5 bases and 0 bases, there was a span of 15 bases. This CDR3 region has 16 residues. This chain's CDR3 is CASSQRTVPSTDTQYF. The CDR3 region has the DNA TGTGCCAGCAGCCAGAGGACAGTACCTAGCACAGATACGCAGTATTTT.

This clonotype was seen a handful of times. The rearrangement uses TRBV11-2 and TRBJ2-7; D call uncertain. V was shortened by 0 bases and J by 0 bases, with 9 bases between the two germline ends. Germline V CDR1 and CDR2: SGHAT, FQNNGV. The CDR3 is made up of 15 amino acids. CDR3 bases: TGTGCCAGCAGCTTAGAGGGGTGGAGCTCCTACGAGCAGTACTTC. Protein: CASSLEGWSSYEQYF.

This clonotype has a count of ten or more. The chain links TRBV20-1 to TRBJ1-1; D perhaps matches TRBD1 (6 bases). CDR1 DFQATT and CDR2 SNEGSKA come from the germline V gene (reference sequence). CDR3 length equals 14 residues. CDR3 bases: TGCAGCGGTACCCTGGACAGCTTGAACACTGAAGCTTTCTTT. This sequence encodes CSGTLDSLNTEAFF.

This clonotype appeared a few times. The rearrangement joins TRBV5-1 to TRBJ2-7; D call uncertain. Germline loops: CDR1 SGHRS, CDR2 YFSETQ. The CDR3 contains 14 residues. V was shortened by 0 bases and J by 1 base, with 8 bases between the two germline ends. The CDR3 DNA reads TGCGCCAGCAGCTTGGGACGGATGTCCTACGAGCAGTACTTC. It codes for CASSLGRMSYEQYF.

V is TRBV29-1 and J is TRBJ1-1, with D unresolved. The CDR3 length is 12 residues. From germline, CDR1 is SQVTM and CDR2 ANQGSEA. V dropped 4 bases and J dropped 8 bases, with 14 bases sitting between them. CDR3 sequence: CSVASGSGEAFF. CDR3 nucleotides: TGCAGCGTTGCATCCGGGTCGGGCGAAGCTTTCTTT.

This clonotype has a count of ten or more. This CDR3 reads CASSLVGGGPSDTQYF. CDR3 bases: TGCGCCAGCAGCTTGGTCGGGGGAGGCCCCTCAGATACGCAGTATTTT. J is TRBJ2-3 and V is TRBV5-1, with D maybe TRBD2 (6 bases). Germline CDR1 is SGHRS and CDR2 is YFSETQ. The V gene lost 0 bases and the J gene lost 4 bases, with 15 bases spanning the gap. The CDR3 is 16 residues long.

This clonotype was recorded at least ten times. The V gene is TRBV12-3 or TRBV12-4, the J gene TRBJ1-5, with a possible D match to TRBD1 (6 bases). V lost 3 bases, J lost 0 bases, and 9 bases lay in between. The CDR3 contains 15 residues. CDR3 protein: CASSFLGASNQPQHF. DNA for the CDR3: TGTGCCAGCAGTTTCTTGGGGGCTAGCAATCAGCCCCAGCATTTT.

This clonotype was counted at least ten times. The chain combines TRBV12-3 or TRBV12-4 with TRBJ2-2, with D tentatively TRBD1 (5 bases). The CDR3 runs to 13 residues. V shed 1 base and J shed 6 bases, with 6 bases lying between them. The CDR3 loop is CASSLDRSGELFF. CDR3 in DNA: TGTGCCAGCAGTTTAGACAGGTCCGGGGAGCTGTTTTTT.

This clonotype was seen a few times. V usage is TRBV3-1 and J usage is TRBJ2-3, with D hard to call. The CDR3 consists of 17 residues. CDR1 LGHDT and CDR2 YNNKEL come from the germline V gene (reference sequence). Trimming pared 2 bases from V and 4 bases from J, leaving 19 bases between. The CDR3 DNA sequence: TGTGCCAGCAGCCAACTTGCAGGAAGAGTAGAGGCAGATACGCAGTATTTT. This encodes CASSQLAGRVEADTQYF.